Shown below are 18 T cell receptor beta chains from a single sample sequenced in a study of T cells after yellow fever vaccination. TCRdb passed the 5' RACE reads through MiXCR, listing each CDR3 protein once. The repertoire holds 300,000 to 400,000 distinct CDR3 sequences, 9.5% to 12% seen once, with about 3.3% in the top ten. The source was CD4+ T cells sorted from PBMCs, collected 45 days after the yellow fever booster vaccination. These receptors all come from a man aged 18-30 years who received the YFV17D yellow fever vaccine.

CDR3 in amino acids: CASSNVQGPGELFF. Here the CDR3 DNA reads TGCGCCAGCAGCAACGTACAGGGTCCCGGGGAGCTGTTTTTT. The V gene is TRBV5-1, the J gene TRBJ2-2, with D perhaps matching TRBD1 (6 bases). CDR3 size: 14 residues. The germline gives CDR1 SGHRS, CDR2 YFSETQ. V gave up 4 bases and J gave up 6 bases, with 13 bases separating them.

The sample holds many counts of this clonotype. The CDR3 DNA is TGCGCCAGCAGCTTGGTGGGACAGGGAGATGGCTACACCTTC. This sequence encodes CASSLVGQGDGYTF. J is TRBJ1-2 and V is TRBV5-1, with 9 nucleotides matching TRBD1. The V gene end was trimmed by 0 bases and the J gene end by 6 bases; junction bases not matched to a gene: 3. CDR1 is SGHRS and CDR2 is YFSETQ in the germline V gene. The CDR3 covers 14 residues.

A few counts support this clonotype. The rearrangement uses TRBV20-1 and TRBJ2-1; TRBD2 might be the D (7 bases). Looked up from germline, CDR1 is DFQATT and CDR2 is SNEGSKA (reference sequence). The CDR3 has 14 residues. V gave up 5 bases and J gave up 6 bases, with 17 bases separating them. The DNA of the CDR3 is TGCAGTGCTGGGAGGGGGACTTTCCTCAATGAGCAGTTCTTC. It specifies CSAGRGTFLNEQFF.

This clonotype was observed many times. One end of the junction does not line up with germline, which may come from a read error. The chain links TRBV5-4 to TRBJ2-5; 9 bases are shared with TRBD1. Germline V gene lookup returns CDR1 SGHNT and CDR2 YYREEE (reference sequence). The CDR3 length is 14 residues. The DNA for the CDR3 is TGTGCCAGTAGCTTACAGGGGGCCGCGGAGACCCAGTACTTC. It encodes CASSLQGAAETQYF.

This chain connects TRBV20-1 to TRBJ1-5; perhaps TRBD1 as D (6 bases). Trimming left V 5 bases short and J 0 bases short, with 23 bases between. Germline-derived CDR1 and CDR2 are DFQATT and SNEGSKA (reference sequence). This CDR3 contains 18 residues. Here the CDR3 reads CSAEWGPRGRNSNQPQHF. DNA for the CDR3: TGCAGTGCTGAGTGGGGGCCAAGGGGCCGTAATAGCAATCAGCCCCAGCATTTT.

The V call is TRBV10-2, the J call TRBJ2-2; 12 bases agree with TRBD2. Germline V gene data show CDR1 as WSHSY and CDR2 as SAAADI. The trim removed 7 bases at V and 5 bases at J, leaving 11 bases unmatched. This CDR3 is built from 17 residues. Here the CDR3 reads CASTSLSGTSGTGELFF. The DNA of the CDR3 is TGCGCCAGCACCAGCCTTTCCGGGACTAGCGGGACCGGGGAGCTGTTTTTT.

This clonotype was seen a handful of times. The V and J genes are TRBV12-3 or TRBV12-4 and TRBJ1-3; no firm D call. V was pared by 4 bases and J by 3 bases, with 4 bases between. This CDR3 comprises 12 residues. This chain's CDR3 is CASSSIGNTIYF. DNA for the CDR3: TGTGCCAGCAGTTCAATTGGAAACACCATATATTTT.

This rearrangement joins TRBV7-2 to TRBJ2-7; 9 positions match TRBD1. Germline-derived CDR1 and CDR2 are SGHTA and FQGNSA. CDR3 length: 15 amino acids. After removal of 5 bases from V and 6 bases from J, the junction contained 11 bases not matched to a gene. Written as DNA, the CDR3 is TGTGCCAGCAGCCCTACCGGGACAGGGACTCTCGAGCAGTACTTC. It is translated as CASSPTGTGTLEQYF.

The sample holds many counts of this clonotype. The chain links TRBV5-6 to TRBJ1-2, with TRBD1 matching over 9 bases. V dropped 4 bases and J dropped 7; count of bases not matched to a gene: 8. This CDR3 is 14 amino acids long. In germline, CDR1 is SGHDT, CDR2 YYEEEE. This CDR3 is CASSRYYRGPGYTF. In DNA form, the CDR3 reads TGTGCCAGCAGCAGATACTACAGGGGGCCTGGCTACACCTTC. The whole variable domain, remainder taken from reference TRBV5-6 and TRBJ1-2, is DAGVTQSPTHLIKTRGQQVTLRCSPKSGHDTVSWYQQALGQGPQFIFQYYEEEERQRGNFPDRFSGHQFPNYSSELNVNALLLGDSALYLCASSRYYRGPGYTFGSGTRLTVV.

This clonotype has a handful of counts. This rearrangement joins TRBV11-2 to TRBJ2-3, with 9 nucleotides matching TRBD2. V gave up 5 bases and J gave up 1 base; unmatched junction bases: 7. This CDR3 is 16 amino acids long. Germline V gene lookup returns CDR1 SGHAT and CDR2 FQNNGV. The CDR3 spells CASSPRGGGGTDTQYF. The DNA for the CDR3 is TGTGCCAGCAGCCCCCGGGGCGGGGGGGGCACAGATACGCAGTATTTT.

This clonotype was picked up many times. The chain is built from TRBV18 and TRBJ2-2, with TRBD1 identical over 8 bases. The CDR3 consists of 15 residues. CDR1 KGHSH and CDR2 LQKENI come from the germline V gene. The trim removed 5 bases at V and 5 bases at J, leaving 7 bases unmatched. CDR3 in DNA: TGTGCCAGCTCATCCGGGACAGGATGGACCGGGGAGCTGTTTTTT. Residues: CASSSGTGWTGELFF.

A few counts support this clonotype. The chain combines TRBV28 with TRBJ1-2; 7 bases line up with TRBD1. This CDR3 region has 14 residues. CDR1 and CDR2 (germline): MDHEN, SYDVKM. J was trimmed by 4 bases and V by 10 bases; bases with no gene match: 12. CDR3 amino acids: CATSTPGQVYGYTF. The CDR3, as DNA: TGTGCCACTTCAACCCCAGGACAGGTCTATGGCTACACCTTC.

This rearrangement joins TRBV19 to TRBJ2-7; D remains unclear. The CDR3 is 13 residues long. V gave up 9 bases and J gave up 6 bases, with 18 bases separating them. The germline CDR1 and CDR2 sequences are LNHDA and SQIVND (reference sequence). This CDR3 is CARQKRDGSEQYV. The CDR3 coding sequence is TGTGCCAGACAGAAAAGGGATGGCTCCGAGCAGTACGTC.

This clonotype was counted ten times or more. V usage is TRBV20-1 and J usage is TRBJ2-3; 10 bases match TRBD2. With 0 bases clipped from V and 1 base from J, the junction kept 1 base outside the gene matches. The germline V gene encodes CDR1 DFQATT and CDR2 SNEGSKA (reference sequence). This CDR3 spans 15 amino acids. CDR3 amino acids: CSAREGLAGTDTQYF. CDR3 DNA: TGCAGTGCTAGAGAAGGACTAGCGGGCACAGATACGCAGTATTTT.

This clonotype has only a few counts. V gene TRBV6-2 or TRBV6-3 combines with J gene TRBJ2-2, with D perhaps TRBD1 (5 bases). Germline CDR1 and CDR2: MNHEY and SVGEGT. The CDR3 loop spans 17 amino acids. Trimming removed 2 bases at V and 0 bases at J, with 13 bases between. The CDR3: CASSYHLRGTNTGELFF. CDR3 in DNA: TGTGCCAGCAGTTACCACCTAAGGGGTACGAACACCGGGGAGCTGTTTTTT.

For the CDR3, the DNA is TGTGCCAGCAGCCGCCGGCAGGACATCTACGAGCAGTACTTC. It codes for CASSRRQDIYEQYF. The chain is built from TRBV7-9 and TRBJ2-7; TRBD1 is a possible D gene (5 bases). The ends were cut back, 5 bases at V and 3 bases at J, with 14 bases in the middle. This CDR3 comprises 14 residues. CDR1 and CDR2 from the germline V gene are SEHNR and FQNEAQ (reference sequence).

There are a few counts of this clonotype. This CDR3 reads CASRYFPGLRKETQYF. The CDR3, as DNA: TGTGCCAGCAGGTATTTCCCGGGACTCCGAAAAGAGACCCAGTACTTC. This chain uses TRBV7-9 with TRBJ2-5; possible D gene TRBD2, 6 bases. The CDR3 runs 16 residues. Looked up from germline, CDR1 is SEHNR and CDR2 is FQNEAQ (reference sequence). V gave up 6 bases and J gave up 3 bases, with 20 bases separating them.

A few counts support this clonotype. The V gene is TRBV20-1, the J gene TRBJ2-7; D perhaps matches TRBD2 (7 bases). The germline CDR1 and CDR2 sequences are DFQATT and SNEGSKA (reference sequence). The CDR3 sequence is 14 residues long. V gave up 2 bases and J gave up 5 bases, with 16 bases separating them. CDR3 loop: CSARWGGPFNEQYF. Written as DNA, the CDR3 is TGCAGTGCTAGATGGGGGGGGCCCTTCAACGAGCAGTACTTC.